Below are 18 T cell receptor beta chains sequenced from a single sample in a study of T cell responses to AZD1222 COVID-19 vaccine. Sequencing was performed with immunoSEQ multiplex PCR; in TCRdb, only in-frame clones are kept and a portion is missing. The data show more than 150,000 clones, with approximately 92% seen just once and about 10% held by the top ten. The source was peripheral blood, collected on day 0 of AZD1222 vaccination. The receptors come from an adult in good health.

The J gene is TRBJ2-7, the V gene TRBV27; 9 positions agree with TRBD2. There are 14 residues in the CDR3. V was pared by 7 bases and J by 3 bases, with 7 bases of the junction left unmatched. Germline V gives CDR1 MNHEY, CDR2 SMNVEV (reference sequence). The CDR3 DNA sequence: TGTGCCAGCACCCTGGGAGCGGGGGGCTACGAGCAGTACTTC. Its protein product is CASTLGAGGYEQYF.

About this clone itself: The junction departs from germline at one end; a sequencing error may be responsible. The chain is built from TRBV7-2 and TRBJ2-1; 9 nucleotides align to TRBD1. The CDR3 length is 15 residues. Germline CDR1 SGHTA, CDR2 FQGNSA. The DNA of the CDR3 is TGTGCCAGCTGCTTCCGACAGGGGGGCTACAATGAGCAGTTCTTC. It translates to CASCFRQGGYNEQFF.

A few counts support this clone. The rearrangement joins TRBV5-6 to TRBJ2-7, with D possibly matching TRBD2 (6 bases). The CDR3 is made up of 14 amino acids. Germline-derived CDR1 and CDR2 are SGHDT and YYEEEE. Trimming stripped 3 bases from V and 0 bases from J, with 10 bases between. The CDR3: CASSWAGSSYEQYF. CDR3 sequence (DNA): TGTGCCAGCAGCTGGGCGGGGAGCTCCTACGAGCAGTACTTC. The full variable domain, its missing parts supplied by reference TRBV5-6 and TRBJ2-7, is DAGVTQSPTHLIKTRGQQVTLRCSPKSGHDTVSWYQQALGQGPQFIFQYYEEEERQRGNFPDRFSGHQFPNYSSELNVNALLLGDSALYLCASSWAGSSYEQYFGPGTRLTVT.

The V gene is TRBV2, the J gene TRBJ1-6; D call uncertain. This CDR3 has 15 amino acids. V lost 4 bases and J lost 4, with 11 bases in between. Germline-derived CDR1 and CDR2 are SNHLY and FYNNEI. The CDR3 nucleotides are TGTGCCAGCAGTGCGTGGTCAGCGTATAATTCACCCCTCCACTTT. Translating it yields CASSAWSAYNSPLHF.

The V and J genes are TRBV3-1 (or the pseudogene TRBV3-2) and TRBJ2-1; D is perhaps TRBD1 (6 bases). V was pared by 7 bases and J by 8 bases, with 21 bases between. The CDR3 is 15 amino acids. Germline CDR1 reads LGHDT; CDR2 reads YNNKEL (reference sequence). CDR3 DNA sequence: TGTGCCAGCACCCCGGGCAGGGGCCCACCGGATGAGCAGTTCTTC. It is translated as CASTPGRGPPDEQFF.

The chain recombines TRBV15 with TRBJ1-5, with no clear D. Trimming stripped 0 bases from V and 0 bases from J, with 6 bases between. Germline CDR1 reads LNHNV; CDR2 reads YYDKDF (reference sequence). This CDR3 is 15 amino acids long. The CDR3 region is CATSRDTSSNQPQHF. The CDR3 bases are TGTGCCACCAGCAGAGATACGAGTAGCAATCAGCCCCAGCATTTT.

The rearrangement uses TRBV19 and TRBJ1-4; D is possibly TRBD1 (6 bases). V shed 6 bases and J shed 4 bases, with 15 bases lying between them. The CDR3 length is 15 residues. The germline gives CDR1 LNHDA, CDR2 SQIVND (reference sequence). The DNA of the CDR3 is TGTGCCAGTAGAGGGGGGGCGCAGAATAATGAAAAACTGTTTTTT. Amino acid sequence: CASRGGAQNNEKLFF.

The CDR3 bases are TGTGCCAGCCTCGGGACGGTTAATTCACCCCTCCACTTT. This encodes CASLGTVNSPLHF. The chain employs TRBV28 and TRBJ1-6, with a possible D match to TRBD1 (5 bases). V shed 8 bases and J shed 6 bases, with 11 bases lying between them. Germline CDR1 MDHEN, CDR2 SYDVKM. The CDR3 covers 13 residues.

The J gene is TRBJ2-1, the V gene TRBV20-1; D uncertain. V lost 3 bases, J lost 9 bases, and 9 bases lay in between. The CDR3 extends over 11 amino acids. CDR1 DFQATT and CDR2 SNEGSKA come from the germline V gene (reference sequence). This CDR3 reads CSASALSEQFF. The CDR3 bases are TGCAGTGCTAGCGCCCTTAGTGAGCAGTTCTTC.

CDR3 loop: CASSSSSGNTEAFF. The DNA for the CDR3 is TGTGCCAGCAGCTCGTCATCGGGAAACACTGAAGCTTTCTTT. This chain connects TRBV7-3 to TRBJ1-1; D is undetermined. V was trimmed by 4 bases and J by 2 bases, leaving 11 bases between them. This CDR3 is built from 14 residues. Germline V CDR1 and CDR2: SGHTA, FQGTGA.

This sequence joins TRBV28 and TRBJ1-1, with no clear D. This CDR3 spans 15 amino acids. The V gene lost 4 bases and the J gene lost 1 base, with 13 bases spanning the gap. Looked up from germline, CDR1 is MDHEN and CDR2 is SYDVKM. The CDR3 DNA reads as TGTGCCAGCAGTTCTTCCCGGGCAGCGAACACTGAAGCTTTCTTT. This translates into CASSSSRAANTEAFF.

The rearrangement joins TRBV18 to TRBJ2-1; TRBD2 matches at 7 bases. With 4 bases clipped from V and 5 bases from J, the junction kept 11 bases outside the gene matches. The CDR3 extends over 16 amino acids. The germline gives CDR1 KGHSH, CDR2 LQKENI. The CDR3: CASSHRQRDGDNEQFF. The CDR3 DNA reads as TGTGCCAGCTCACACCGCCAGCGGGATGGGGACAATGAGCAGTTCTTC.

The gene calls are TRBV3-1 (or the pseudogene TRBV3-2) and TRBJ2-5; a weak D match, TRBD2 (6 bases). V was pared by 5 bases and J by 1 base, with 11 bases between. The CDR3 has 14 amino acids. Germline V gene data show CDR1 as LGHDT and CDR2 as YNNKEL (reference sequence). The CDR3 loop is CASSSPGLQETQYF. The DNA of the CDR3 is TGTGCCAGCAGCTCCCCGGGACTCCAAGAGACCCAGTACTTC.

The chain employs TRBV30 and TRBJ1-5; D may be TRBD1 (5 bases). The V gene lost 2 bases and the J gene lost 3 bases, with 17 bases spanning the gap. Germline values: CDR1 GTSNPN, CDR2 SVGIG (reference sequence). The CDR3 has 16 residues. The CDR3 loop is CAWSRRGRIVNQPQHF. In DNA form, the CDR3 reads TGTGCCTGGAGTCGGCGGGGACGGATCGTCAATCAGCCCCAGCATTTT.

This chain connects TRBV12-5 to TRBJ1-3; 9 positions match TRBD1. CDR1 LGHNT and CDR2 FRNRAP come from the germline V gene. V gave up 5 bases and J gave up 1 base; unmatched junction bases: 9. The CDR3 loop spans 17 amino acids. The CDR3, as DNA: TGTGCTAGTGGTCCGGGACAGGGAACGGGGTCTGGAAACACCATATATTTT. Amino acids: CASGPGQGTGSGNTIYF.

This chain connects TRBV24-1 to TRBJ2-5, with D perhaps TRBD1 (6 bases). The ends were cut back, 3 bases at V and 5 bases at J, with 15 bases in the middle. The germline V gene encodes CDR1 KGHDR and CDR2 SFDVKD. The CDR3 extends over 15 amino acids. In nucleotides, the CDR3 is TGTGCCACCAGTGATGTCCCAAGGACAGTCGAGACCCAGTACTTC. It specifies CATSDVPRTVETQYF.

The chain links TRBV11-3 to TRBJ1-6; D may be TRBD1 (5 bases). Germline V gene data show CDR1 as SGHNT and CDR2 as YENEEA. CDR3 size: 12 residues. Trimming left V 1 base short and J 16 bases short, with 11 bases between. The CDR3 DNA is TGTGCCAGCAGCTTAGGATCCGGGACGCTCCACTTT. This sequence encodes CASSLGSGTLHF.

The CDR3 is CASSQQDNYGYTF. Written as DNA, the CDR3 is TGTGCCAGCAGTCAACAGGATAACTATGGCTACACCTTC. This chain joins TRBV2 and TRBJ1-2; weak D call: TRBD1 (5 bases). The CDR3 has 13 amino acids. CDR1 SNHLY and CDR2 FYNNEI come from the germline V gene. V was cut by 5 bases and J by 1 base, with 8 bases left in between.